This TCR beta chain was profiled in a study of technical replicates of blood from a few donors. Produced via immunoSEQ multiplex PCR; TCRdb's table is partial and in-frame only. The sample contains approximately 70,000 clones, about 96% of which appear only once. Germline assignment: CDR1 KGHSH and CDR2 LQKENI. The CDR3 contains 16 residues. V lost 2 bases to trimming and J lost 0 bases; unmatched junction nucleotides: 1. The gene calls are TRBV18 and TRBJ2-2; 9 nucleotides agree with TRBD2. The origin of this receptor is a human donor in good health. The sequencing input was T cells isolated from PBMCs. CDR3 region: CASSPAGGPNTGELFF. The CDR3, as DNA: TGTGCCAGCTCACCAGCGGGGGGGCCGAACACCGGGGAGCTGTTTTTT. The whole variable domain, remainder taken from reference TRBV18 and TRBJ2-2, is NAGVMQNPRHLVRRRGQEARLRCSPMKGHSHVYWYRQLPEEGLKFMVYLQKENIIDESGMPKERFSAEFPKEGPSILRIQQVVRGDSAAYFCASSPAGGPNTGELFFGEGSRLTVL.